This record covers a single T cell receptor beta chain. Its antigen is unidentified. V was shortened by 8 bases and J by 8 bases, with 18 bases between the two germline ends. CDR1 and CDR2 from the germline V gene are MNHEY and SMNVEV (reference sequence). There are 14 residues in the CDR3. CD4+CD127+ cells were sorted as the conventional CD4 T cells. This sample was included in a study of B cell selection in AIRE deficiency. Profiled with immunoSEQ multiplex PCR; TCRdb holds only in-frame clones, not every one. The repertoire has some 24,000 clones, roughly 96% of them found once; the top ten carry around 0.19%. General study points: CDR3s were shorter in shared Treg sequences, reflecting few non-templated nucleotide insertions. AIRE-deficient Tconv and Treg repertoires matched healthy donors in TCRBV, CDR3 length, diversity.

The TCR comes from a human donor with AIRE deficiency. The specimen was conventional CD4+ T cells sorted from PBMCs. The rearrangement joins TRBV27 to TRBJ1-4, with TRBD1 as a possible D gene (6 bases). The CDR3 reads CASGPAGAGEKLFF. CDR3 in DNA: TGTGCCAGCGGTCCAGCGGGGGCAGGGGAAAAACTGTTTTTT.